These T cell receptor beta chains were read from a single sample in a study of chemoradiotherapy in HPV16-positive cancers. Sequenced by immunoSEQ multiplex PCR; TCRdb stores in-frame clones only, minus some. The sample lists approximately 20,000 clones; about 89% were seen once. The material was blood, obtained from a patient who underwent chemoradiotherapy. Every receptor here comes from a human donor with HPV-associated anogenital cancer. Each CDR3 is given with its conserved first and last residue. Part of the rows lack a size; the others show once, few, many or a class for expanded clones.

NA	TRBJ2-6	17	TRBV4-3	CASSQAVGPSGANVLTF
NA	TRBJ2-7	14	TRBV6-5	CASSRGEGSYEQYF
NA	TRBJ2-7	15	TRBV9	CASSVGGTSDYEQYF
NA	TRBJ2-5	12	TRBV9	CASSVGGETQYF
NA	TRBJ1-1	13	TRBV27	CASMRFMNTEAFF
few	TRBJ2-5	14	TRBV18	CASSRENNQETQYF
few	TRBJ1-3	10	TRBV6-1	CASTSQGRSF
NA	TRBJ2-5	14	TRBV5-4	CASSLDSLSETQYF
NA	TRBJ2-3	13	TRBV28	CASGVPGPDTQYF
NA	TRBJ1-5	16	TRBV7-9	CASSLAQGEGNQPQHF
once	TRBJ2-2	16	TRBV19	CASSLGLAGATGELFF
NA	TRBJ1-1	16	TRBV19	CASSPTGTAATAEAFF
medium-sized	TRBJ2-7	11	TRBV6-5	CASSAGYEQYF
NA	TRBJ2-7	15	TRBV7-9	CASSPPGQGADEQYF
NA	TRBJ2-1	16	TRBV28	CASSPHEGQSYNEQFF
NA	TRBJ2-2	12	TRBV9	CASSANTGELFF
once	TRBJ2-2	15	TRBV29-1	CSVEVTPGNTGELFF
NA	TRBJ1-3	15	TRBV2	CASSGGFVSGNTIYF
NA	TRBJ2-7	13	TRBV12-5	CASGLDRAYEQYF
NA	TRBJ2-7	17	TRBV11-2	CASSSRTGLISSYEQYF
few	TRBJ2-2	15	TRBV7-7	CASSLGGVGPGELFF
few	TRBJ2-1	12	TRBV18	CASEGLNNEQFF
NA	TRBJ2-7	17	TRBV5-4	CASSPRLAGDPSYEQYF
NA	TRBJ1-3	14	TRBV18	CASSPAEVANTIYF
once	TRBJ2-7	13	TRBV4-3	CASSHVAGNEQYF
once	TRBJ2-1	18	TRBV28	CASSRPRGLEGPYNEQFF
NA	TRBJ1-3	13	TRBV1	CTSTSERRNTIYF
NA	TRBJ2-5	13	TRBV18	CASRGVIQETQYF
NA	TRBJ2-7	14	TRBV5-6	CASRVSGGPYEQYF
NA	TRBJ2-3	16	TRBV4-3	CASSQNRARSTDTQYF
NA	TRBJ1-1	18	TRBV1	CTSSQYYVAGGARTEAFF
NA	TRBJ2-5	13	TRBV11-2	CASSYRRQETQYF
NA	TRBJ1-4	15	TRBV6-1	CASSGLDTFNEKLFF
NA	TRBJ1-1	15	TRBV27	CASSLRGRGNTEAFF
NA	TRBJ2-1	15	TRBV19	CASSYGGSSYNEQFF
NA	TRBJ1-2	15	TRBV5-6	CASSLWFLGGYGYTF
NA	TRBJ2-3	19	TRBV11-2	CASSSRSTGTQKSADTQYF
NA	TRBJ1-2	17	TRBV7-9	CASSLVAGTGRAYGYTF
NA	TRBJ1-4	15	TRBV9	CASSSVGQGTEKLFF
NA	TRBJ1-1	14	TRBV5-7	CASSYSDGNTEAFF
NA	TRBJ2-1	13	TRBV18	CASSLKPGTELFF
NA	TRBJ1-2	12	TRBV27	CASSLLNYGYTF
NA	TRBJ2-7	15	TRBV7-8	CASSLGTSSSYEQYF
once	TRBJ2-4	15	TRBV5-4	CASSLRTGSRNIQYF
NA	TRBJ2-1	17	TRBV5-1	CASSLAGGSISYNEQFF
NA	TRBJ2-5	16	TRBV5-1	CASSPGLGGPQETQYF
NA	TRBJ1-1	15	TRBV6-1	CASSDRGTGHTEAFF